This note documents a single TCR delta chain sequence. TCRdb reanalyzed the RT-PCR reads using CATT. Of 2,500 to 3,500 delta-chain clones in the sample, approximately 4.5% were seen once. The ends lost 3 bases at V and 0 bases at J; junction bases unmatched: 21. The germline V gene encodes CDR1 GEAIGNYY and CDR2 EKD. This CDR3 comprises 21 residues. The data originate from a study of gamma-delta T cells after stem cell transplantation. The clonotype was recovered from a human donor. It is not recorded whose cells these are; they may come from a transplant donor. V and J are TRDV2 and TRDJ1, with TRDD3 matching over 10 bases. Sequencing used gamma-delta T cells. Written as DNA, the CDR3 is TGTGCCTGTGACGCGGTCTCCAATACCCTGACTGGGGGATCCTACACCGATAAACTCATCTTT. Protein sequence: CACDAVSNTLTGGSYTDKLIF.